Below, one T cell receptor beta chain is given with its context. The source of the sample is a study of control samples from healthy donors and cancer patients. Clones were read by immunoSEQ multiplex PCR, and TCRdb kept only the in-frame ones, dropping some. The table includes some 130,000 clones, about nine tenths detected once. The V end lost 7 bases, the J end lost 3 bases, and 16 bases lay between the germline ends. The CDR3 runs to 15 residues. Germline V gene sequence: CDR1 MDHEN, CDR2 SYDVKM. Sequencing was carried out using blood. The genes are TRBV28 and TRBJ1-3, with D unclear. This sequence originates from a woman aged 45 to 65 in good health. The CDR3 DNA reads as TGTGCCAGCACCCGACCGTCGGGCCGTGGAAACACCATATATTTT. Its protein product is CASTRPSGRGNTIYF.